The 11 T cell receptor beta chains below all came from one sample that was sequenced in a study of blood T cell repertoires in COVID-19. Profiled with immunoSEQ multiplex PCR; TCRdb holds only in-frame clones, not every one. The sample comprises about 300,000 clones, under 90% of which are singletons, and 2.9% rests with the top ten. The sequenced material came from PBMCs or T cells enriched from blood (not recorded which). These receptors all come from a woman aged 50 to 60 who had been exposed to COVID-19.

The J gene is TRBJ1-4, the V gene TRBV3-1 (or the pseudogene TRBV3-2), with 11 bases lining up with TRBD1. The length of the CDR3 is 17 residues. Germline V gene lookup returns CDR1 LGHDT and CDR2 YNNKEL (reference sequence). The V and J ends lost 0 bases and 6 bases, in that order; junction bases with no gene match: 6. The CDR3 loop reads CASSQDGTGGYYEKLFF. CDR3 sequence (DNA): TGTGCCAGCAGCCAAGACGGGACAGGGGGATATTATGAAAAACTGTTTTTT.

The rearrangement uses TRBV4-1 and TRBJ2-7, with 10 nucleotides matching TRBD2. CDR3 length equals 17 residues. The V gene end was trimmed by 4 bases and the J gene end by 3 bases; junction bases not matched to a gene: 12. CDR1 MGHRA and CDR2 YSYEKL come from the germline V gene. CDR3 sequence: CASSPSGASGGLYEQYF. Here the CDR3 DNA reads TGCGCCAGCAGCCCAAGCGGCGCTAGCGGGGGACTCTACGAGCAGTACTTC.

CDR3 loop: CASRRGPDSNNEQFF. CDR3 DNA: TGCGCCAGCAGACGAGGTCCGGACAGTAACAATGAGCAGTTCTTC. The genes are TRBV5-1 and TRBJ2-1; D is perhaps TRBD1 (6 bases). This CDR3 region has 15 residues. The ends were cut back, 5 bases at V and 5 bases at J, with 17 bases in the middle. CDR1 is SGHRS, CDR2 YFSETQ, per germline.

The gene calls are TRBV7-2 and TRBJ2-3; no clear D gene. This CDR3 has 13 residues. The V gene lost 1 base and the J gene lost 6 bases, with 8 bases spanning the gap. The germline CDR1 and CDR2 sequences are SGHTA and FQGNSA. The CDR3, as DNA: TGTGCCAGCAGCTTAGTTTGGGCGGATACGCAGTATTTT. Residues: CASSLVWADTQYF.

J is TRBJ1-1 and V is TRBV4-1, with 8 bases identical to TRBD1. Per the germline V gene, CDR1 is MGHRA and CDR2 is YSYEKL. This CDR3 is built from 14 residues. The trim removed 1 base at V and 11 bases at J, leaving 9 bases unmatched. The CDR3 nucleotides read TGCGCCAGCAGCCAAGCCCGGACAGGGAATACGGCTTTCTTT. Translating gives CASSQARTGNTAFF.

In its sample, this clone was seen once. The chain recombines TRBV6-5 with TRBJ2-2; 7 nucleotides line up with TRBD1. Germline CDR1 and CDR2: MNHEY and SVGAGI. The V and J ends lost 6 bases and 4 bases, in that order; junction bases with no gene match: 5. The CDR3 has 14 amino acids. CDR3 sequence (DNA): TGTGCCAGCAGGCGGACAGGCACCACCGGGGAGCTGTTTTTT. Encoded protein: CASRRTGTTGELFF.

CDR3 in amino acids: CAISVAPGGTGDKETQYF. The CDR3 DNA reads TGTGCCATCAGTGTCGCTCCCGGGGGGACAGGGGATAAAGAGACCCAGTACTTC. The V gene is TRBV10-3, the J gene TRBJ2-5; 10 nucleotides line up with TRBD1. Germline CDR1 and CDR2: ENHRY and SYGVKD. Trimming cost V 4 bases and J 3 bases; bases outside gene matches: 14. The CDR3 consists of 18 residues.

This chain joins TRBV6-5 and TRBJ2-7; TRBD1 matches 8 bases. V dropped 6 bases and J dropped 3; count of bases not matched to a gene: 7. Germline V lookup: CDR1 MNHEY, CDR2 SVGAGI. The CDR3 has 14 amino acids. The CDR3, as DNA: TGTGCCAGCAGCCAGGGGGCTACCAACTACGAGCAGTACTTC. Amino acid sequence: CASSQGATNYEQYF.

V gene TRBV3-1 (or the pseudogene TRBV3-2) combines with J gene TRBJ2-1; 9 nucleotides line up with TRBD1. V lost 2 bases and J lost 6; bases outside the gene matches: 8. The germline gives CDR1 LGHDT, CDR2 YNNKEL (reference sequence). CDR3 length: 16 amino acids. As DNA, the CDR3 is TGTGCCAGCAGCCAAAACTCGGACAGGGGAAGCAATGAGCAGTTCTTC. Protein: CASSQNSDRGSNEQFF.

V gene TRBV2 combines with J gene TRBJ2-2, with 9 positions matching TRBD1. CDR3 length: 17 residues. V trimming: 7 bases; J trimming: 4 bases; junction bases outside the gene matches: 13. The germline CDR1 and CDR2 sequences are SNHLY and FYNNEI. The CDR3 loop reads CASKRGDRDWATGELFF. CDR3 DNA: TGTGCCAGCAAAAGAGGGGACAGGGACTGGGCCACCGGGGAGCTGTTTTTT.

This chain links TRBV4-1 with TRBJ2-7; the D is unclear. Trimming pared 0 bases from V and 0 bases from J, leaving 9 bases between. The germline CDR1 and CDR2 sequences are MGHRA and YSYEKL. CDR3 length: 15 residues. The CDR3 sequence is CASSQEGRSSYEQYF. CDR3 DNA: TGCGCCAGCAGCCAAGAAGGTAGGAGCTCCTACGAGCAGTACTTC.